This T cell receptor (beta chain) was retrieved from a study of blood T cells in healthy people across ages. The CDR3 is 13 amino acids. The germline gives CDR1 MNHEY, CDR2 SMNVEV (reference sequence). V was cut by 5 bases and J by 2 bases, with 10 bases left in between. Sample-barcoded 5' priming and a J-beta primer mix drove a second PCR of roughly 6 to 12 cycles. With 12 random nucleotides, a template-switch adaptor tagged each individual cDNA molecule. TCRdb itself ran the 5' RACE reads through MiXCR, one entry per CDR3 protein. The sample has roughly 800,000 distinct CDR3 sequences, roughly 60% seen once. Whole-study findings and limits: The long-lived group displayed more naive CD4+ cells, plus higher diversity, than the aged donors did. PBMCs that were unsorted prevented a conclusive naive versus antigen-experienced comparison. The unknown donor CMV status may have confounded expanded clonotype changes.

This clonotype was seen only a few times. Its antigen is unknown. This chain links TRBV27 with TRBJ2-7, with D maybe TRBD1 (5 bases). This TCR was recovered from a young man in good health. Material for sequencing was blood. Here the CDR3 DNA reads TGTGCCAGCAGTGACAGTACAACCTACGAGCAGTACTTC. It is translated as CASSDSTTYEQYF.